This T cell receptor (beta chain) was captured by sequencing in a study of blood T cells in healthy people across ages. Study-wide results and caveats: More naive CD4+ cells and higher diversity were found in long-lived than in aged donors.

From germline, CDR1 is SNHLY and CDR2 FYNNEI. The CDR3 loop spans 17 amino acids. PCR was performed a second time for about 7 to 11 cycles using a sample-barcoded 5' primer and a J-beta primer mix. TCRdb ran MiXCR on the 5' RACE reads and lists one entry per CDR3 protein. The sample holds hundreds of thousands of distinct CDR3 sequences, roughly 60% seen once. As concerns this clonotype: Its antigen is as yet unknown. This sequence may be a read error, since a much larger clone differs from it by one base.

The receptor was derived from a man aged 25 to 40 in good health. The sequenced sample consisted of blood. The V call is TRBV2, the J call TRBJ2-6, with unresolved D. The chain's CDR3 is CASRGLVWGSGVNVLTF. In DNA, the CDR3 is TGTGCCAGCAGGGGCCTGGTTTGGGGATCTGGGGTCAACGTCCTGACTTTC.